The 10 T cell receptor beta chains below come from one sample, sequenced in a study of shared T cell receptors in the human thymus (dated by TCRdb to the early 2020s). To prepare the library, the immunoSEQ multiplex PCR assay was applied. TCRdb provides this immuneACCESS table in a form limited to in-frame rearrangements. Some clones are lacking; in checked studies, under half of them reflect an unresolved V gene, and why the rest are absent is not known. The sample includes hundreds of thousands of clones, with 88% observed a single time. The top ten clonotypes cover around 0.0099% of the sample. These data were also reused for a study on human thymus T cells.

The sequencing input was thymocytes. All receptors come from a boy less than two years old with a congenital heart defect. Donor details come from another sample of the same person, matched by shared clones.

The V and J genes are TRBV7-9 and TRBJ1-2; 10 nucleotides line up with TRBD1. The junction had 7 bases not matched to a gene; V was cut back by 5 bases and J by 4 bases. The CDR3 length is 15 residues. CDR1 and CDR2 (germline): SEHNR, FQNEAQ (reference sequence). For the CDR3, the DNA is TGTGCCAGCAGCCCAGACAGGGGGCCTGGCTATGGCTACACCTTC. It translates to CASSPDRGPGYGYTF.

J is TRBJ1-4 and V is TRBV27, with 9 bases that match TRBD1. Germline CDR1 is MNHEY and CDR2 is SMNVEV (reference sequence). The CDR3 has 16 residues. J gave up 6 bases and V 8 bases, and 13 bases lay outside the gene matches. This chain's CDR3 is CASAGTGKLKYEKLFF. Written as DNA, the CDR3 is TGTGCCAGCGCCGGGACAGGGAAGTTGAAATATGAAAAACTGTTTTTT.

The chain has TRBV11-2 and TRBJ2-7; perhaps TRBD1 as D (5 bases). This CDR3 contains 15 residues. Germline assignment: CDR1 SGHAT and CDR2 FQNNGV. Deletions cut 4 bases from V and 2 bases from J, with 15 bases between. The CDR3 loop is CASSSGPRAPYEQYF. The DNA of the CDR3 is TGTGCCAGCAGCTCAGGCCCCAGGGCCCCCTACGAGCAGTACTTC.

The rearrangement uses TRBV7-8 and TRBJ1-1; a weak D match, TRBD1 (5 bases). The CDR3 runs to 12 residues. Per the germline V gene, CDR1 is SGHVS and CDR2 is FQNEAQ. V was pared by 5 bases and J by 1 base, with 5 bases between. The CDR3 nucleotides are TGTGCCAGCAGCACAGGGAACACTGAAGCTTTCTTT. It specifies CASSTGNTEAFF. Looking up the rest from reference TRBV7-8 and TRBJ1-1 gives the full variable domain: GAGVSQSPRYKVAKRGQDVALRCDPISGHVSLFWYQQALGQGPEFLTYFQNEAQLDKSGLPSDRFFAERPEGSVSTLKIQRTQQEDSAVYLCASSTGNTEAFFGQGTRLTVV.

The V call is TRBV7-2, the J call TRBJ2-3; 16 bases fit TRBD2. The germline V gene encodes CDR1 SGHTA and CDR2 FQGNSA. The CDR3 is 18 amino acids. V was pared by 3 bases and J by 2 bases, with 5 bases of the junction left unmatched. The CDR3 sequence is CASSLEGTSGRATDTQYF. The CDR3 DNA reads TGTGCCAGCAGCTTGGAGGGGACTAGCGGGAGGGCCACAGATACGCAGTATTTT.

The chain has TRBV7-8 and TRBJ2-3; D may be TRBD2 (6 bases). This CDR3 comprises 19 residues. In germline, CDR1 is SGHVS, CDR2 FQNEAQ. Trimming took off 1 base at V and 4 bases at J, with 24 bases between the two ends. The CDR3 bases are TGTGCCAGCAGCTTAGGGCCGCGGTGTTCGGCGGGATTAGCAGATACGCAGTATTTT. This encodes CASSLGPRCSAGLADTQYF. The full variable domain, its missing parts supplied by reference TRBV7-8 and TRBJ2-3, is GAGVSQSPRYKVAKRGQDVALRCDPISGHVSLFWYQQALGQGPEFLTYFQNEAQLDKSGLPSDRFFAERPEGSVSTLKIQRTQQEDSAVYLCASSLGPRCSAGLADTQYFGPGTRLTVL.

This clone was counted once. The genes are TRBV30 and TRBJ2-7; D perhaps matches TRBD1 (6 bases). Trimming took 5 bases from V and 0 from J, leaving 20 bases between them. CDR3 length: 16 amino acids. The germline V gene encodes CDR1 GTSNPN and CDR2 SVGIG (reference sequence). CDR3 sequence reads: CAWPQPPGQFSYEQYF. CDR3 bases: TGTGCCTGGCCGCAACCCCCCGGACAGTTCTCCTACGAGCAGTACTTC.

The J gene is TRBJ2-5, the V gene TRBV5-1, with 13 bases that match TRBD2. The trim removed 4 bases at V and 0 bases at J, leaving 3 bases unmatched. The CDR3 runs to 16 residues. CDR1 is SGHRS, CDR2 YFSETQ, per germline. The CDR3 coding sequence is TGCGCCAGCAGCCCCGGGACTAGCGGGGACCAAGAGACCCAGTACTTC. Its translation is CASSPGTSGDQETQYF. The full variable domain, its missing parts supplied by reference TRBV5-1 and TRBJ2-5, is KAGVTQTPRYLIKTRGQQVTLSCSPISGHRSVSWYQQTPGQGLQFLFEYFSETQRNKGNFPGRFSGRQFSNSRSEMNVSTLELGDSALYLCASSPGTSGDQETQYFGPGTRLLVL.

V usage is TRBV5-1 and J usage is TRBJ2-7; TRBD2 aligns across 12 bases. The germline gives CDR1 SGHRS, CDR2 YFSETQ. V shed 6 bases, J shed 2 bases, and the junction held 12 bases outside the gene matches. This CDR3 spans 17 amino acids. For the CDR3, the DNA is TGCGCCAGCACCACTGGGACTAGCGGGCCCTCAACCTACGAGCAGTACTTC. Translating it yields CASTTGTSGPSTYEQYF.

As DNA, the CDR3 is TGTGCCAGCAGGACGGGACAGGGATCATACCTCTACGAGCAGTACTTC. Residues: CASRTGQGSYLYEQYF. V and J are TRBV27 and TRBJ2-7; 9 bases are shared with TRBD1. This CDR3 spans 16 amino acids. V was clipped by 6 bases and J by 3 bases; unmatched bases: 12. Looked up from germline, CDR1 is MNHEY and CDR2 is SMNVEV (reference sequence).